One sample yielded the 30 T cell receptor beta chains listed below, sequenced in a study of post-analysis software for immune sequencing data. The study's findings and limits: Relative to controls, patients had five TRBV segments at higher frequency, with TRBV5-6, TRBV5-1 and TRBV20-1 among these.

Unique molecular identifiers featured in each of the TCR beta cDNA libraries. TCRdb recomputed calls from the PCR reads with MiXCR, one row per CDR3 protein. The repertoire holds some 700,000 distinct CDR3 sequences, with more than 50% as singletons. Antigens of these TCRs are unknown. Material: blood. Receptor source: a girl aged 2 to 9 with multiple sclerosis.

The table lists this clonotype with a few counts. The V call is TRBV4-3, the J call TRBJ2-1; 7 bases match TRBD1. This CDR3 contains 18 residues. Germline loops: CDR1 LGHNA, CDR2 YSLEER. The V segment lost 0 bases and the J segment 4 bases; nucleotides outside the gene matches: 12. CDR3 sequence (DNA): TGCGCCAGCAGCCAAGAGACTTTTGGGTCGACAGGGTACAATGAGCAGTTCTTC. It translates to CASSQETFGSTGYNEQFF.

This chain connects TRBV6-5 to TRBJ1-5; D is possibly TRBD1 (5 bases). Germline CDR1 and CDR2: MNHEY and SVGAGI. The CDR3 is 14 residues long. Trimming removed 6 bases at V and 7 bases at J, with 16 bases between. CDR3 region: CASSSGTLGQPQHF. CDR3 in DNA: TGTGCCAGCAGCTCCGGGACCCTGGGGCAGCCCCAGCATTTT.

The V call is TRBV29-1, the J call TRBJ2-7; 9 positions agree with TRBD1. V gave up 6 bases and J gave up 4 bases; unmatched junction bases: 7. CDR3 size: 13 residues. Germline lookup yields CDR1 SQVTM and CDR2 ANQGSEA. CDR3 coding DNA: TGCAGCGTCCTGACAGGGGGAAGGTACGAGCAGTACTTC. Translating it yields CSVLTGGRYEQYF.

This chain joins TRBV7-2 and TRBJ2-1; no definite D call. The V gene lost 1 base and the J gene lost 8 bases, with 9 bases spanning the gap. This CDR3 has 13 residues. The germline gives CDR1 SGHTA, CDR2 FQGNSA. Written as DNA, the CDR3 is TGTGCCAGCAGCTTAGAAGGGTGGGATGAGCAGTTCTTC. Its translation: CASSLEGWDEQFF.

The chain combines TRBV12-3 or TRBV12-4 with TRBJ2-3; TRBD1 or TRBD2 may be the D gene (6 bases each). The CDR3 runs to 16 residues. The V end lost 6 bases, the J end lost 4 bases, and 20 bases lay between the germline ends. Written as DNA, the CDR3 is TGTGCCAGCAGGAGACGTACAGGGTCTAGCGCAGATACGCAGTATTTT. It encodes CASRRRTGSSADTQYF.

This clonotype was seen a single time. J is TRBJ1-1 and V is TRBV2; D possibly corresponds to TRBD1 (6 bases). V lost 0 bases and J 7 bases, leaving 9 bases between the germline ends. The CDR3 runs to 13 residues. The germline V gene has CDR1 SNHLY and CDR2 FYNNEI. This chain's CDR3 is CASSEAPRGEAFF. For the CDR3, the DNA is TGTGCCAGCAGTGAAGCCCCCAGGGGTGAAGCTTTCTTT.

The chain is built from TRBV3-1 and TRBJ2-5; possible D gene TRBD2, 5 bases. V gave up 0 bases and J gave up 0 bases, with 8 bases separating them. Germline lookup yields CDR1 LGHDT and CDR2 YNNKEL (reference sequence). The CDR3 covers 15 residues. CDR3 nucleotides: TGTGCCAGCAGCCAAGATGGAGGCTACCAAGAGACCCAGTACTTC. It codes for CASSQDGGYQETQYF.

The J gene is TRBJ2-7, the V gene TRBV2; TRBD2 aligns across 9 bases. From germline, CDR1 is SNHLY and CDR2 FYNNEI. CDR3 length: 14 residues. After removal of 3 bases from V and 3 bases from J, the junction contained 3 bases not matched to a gene. The CDR3 reads CASSETSGLYEQYF. For the CDR3, the DNA is TGTGCCAGCAGTGAGACTAGCGGCCTCTACGAGCAGTACTTC.

The V and J genes are TRBV7-6 and TRBJ2-2; 10 nucleotides agree with TRBD1. After removal of 1 base from V and 2 bases from J, the junction contained 10 bases not matched to a gene. The CDR3 covers 19 residues. The germline V gene has CDR1 SGHVS and CDR2 FNYEAQ. The CDR3 region has the DNA TGTGCCAGCAGCTTAGGCCCGGGACAGGGGACCCCAAACACCGGGGAGCTGTTTTTT. Its translation is CASSLGPGQGTPNTGELFF. Based on the CDR3 plus reference TRBV7-6 and TRBJ2-2, the full variable domain is GAGVSQSPRYKVTKRGQDVALRCDPISGHVSLYWYRQALGQGPEFLTYFNYEAQQDKSGLPNDRFSAERPEGSISTLTIQRTEQRDSAMYRCASSLGPGQGTPNTGELFFGEGSRLTVL.

This clonotype is a singleton in its sample. This chain uses TRBV7-3 with TRBJ2-1; 8 bases fit TRBD1. Trimming at V came to 9 bases and at J to 7 bases, leaving 5 bases not matched to a gene. From germline, CDR1 is SGHTA and CDR2 FQGTGA. This CDR3 has 12 residues. Here the CDR3 DNA reads TGTGCCAGTGGACAGGGCATTAATGAGCAGTTCTTC. Its protein product is CASGQGINEQFF.

This clonotype has only a few counts. CDR3: CSAARSASGNEQFF. As DNA, the CDR3 is TGCAGTGCTGCCCGTAGCGCGAGTGGTAATGAGCAGTTCTTC. The rearrangement joins TRBV20-1 to TRBJ2-1; D perhaps matches TRBD2 (5 bases). The CDR3 spans 14 residues. Trimming took 5 bases from V and 7 from J, leaving 18 bases between them. CDR1 is DFQATT and CDR2 is SNEGSKA in the germline V gene (reference sequence).

V usage is TRBV12-3 or TRBV12-4 and J usage is TRBJ2-1; possible D gene TRBD1, 8 bases. The CDR3 runs to 18 residues. V was trimmed by 6 bases and J by 3 bases, leaving 24 bases between them. This CDR3 is CASSPDRGGGMFYNEQFF. CDR3 nucleotide sequence: TGTGCCAGCAGCCCCGACAGGGGCGGGGGCATGTTCTACAATGAGCAGTTCTTC.

V gene TRBV7-9 combines with J gene TRBJ1-4, with 9 bases lining up with TRBD1. The CDR3 has 14 residues. The germline CDR1 and CDR2 sequences are SEHNR and FQNEAQ (reference sequence). V lost 2 bases and J lost 8; bases outside the gene matches: 3. CDR3 in DNA: TGTGCCAGCAGCTTAACAGGGGGCGCGGAAAAACTGTTTTTT. This encodes CASSLTGGAEKLFF. Complete variable domain (other parts from reference TRBV7-9 and TRBJ1-4): DTGVSQNPRHKITKRGQNVTFRCDPISEHNRLYWYRQTLGQGPEFLTYFQNEAQLEKSRLLSDRFSAERPKGSFSTLEIQRTEQGDSAMYLCASSLTGGAEKLFFGSGTQLSVL.

CDR3 sequence: CASSLFGQGQPQHF. CDR3 DNA: TGTGCCAGCAGCTTGTTTGGACAAGGTCAGCCCCAGCATTTT. The chain has TRBV7-2 and TRBJ1-5, with D possibly TRBD1 on 5 matching bases. The ends were cut back, 3 bases at V and 6 bases at J, with 12 bases in the middle. This CDR3 region has 14 residues. CDR1 and CDR2 from the germline V gene are SGHTA and FQGNSA.

The V and J genes are TRBV5-1 and TRBJ1-2; weak D call: TRBD1 (6 bases). This CDR3 comprises 15 residues. Trimming removed 2 bases at V and 4 bases at J, with 15 bases between. The germline V gene encodes CDR1 SGHRS and CDR2 YFSETQ. The CDR3 sequence is CASSLAGESVYGYTF. For the CDR3, the DNA is TGCGCCAGCAGCTTAGCAGGGGAATCGGTCTATGGCTACACCTTC.

The gene calls are TRBV15 and TRBJ2-4; D is unclear. Germline V gives CDR1 LNHNV, CDR2 YYDKDF (reference sequence). This CDR3 is built from 12 residues. V shed 4 bases and J shed 8 bases, with 9 bases lying between them. CDR3 sequence: CATSTGRDIQYF. The CDR3, as DNA: TGTGCCACCAGCACCGGTCGGGACATTCAGTACTTC.

The chain joins TRBV20-1 to TRBJ1-1, with 12 positions matching TRBD1. V lost 5 bases and J lost 4; bases outside the gene matches: 11. The CDR3 totals 16 residues. Germline CDR1 reads DFQATT; CDR2 reads SNEGSKA (reference sequence). CDR3 sequence (DNA): TGCAGTGCTCCTATCAGGGGACAGGGGGCGAGCACTGAAGCTTTCTTT. Protein: CSAPIRGQGASTEAFF.

This sequence joins TRBV20-1 and TRBJ2-5, with D perhaps TRBD1 or TRBD2 (5 bases each). The ends were cut back, 7 bases at V and 2 bases at J, with 14 bases in the middle. The germline CDR1 and CDR2 sequences are DFQATT and SNEGSKA (reference sequence). This CDR3 is built from 13 residues. The CDR3: CSVHVGAQETQYF. As DNA, the CDR3 is TGCAGTGTCCACGTCGGGGCTCAAGAGACCCAGTACTTC.

On this clonotype: One end of the junction does not line up with germline, which may come from a read error. The chain combines TRBV9 with TRBJ2-1; weak D call: TRBD2 (5 bases). Germline lookup yields CDR1 SGDLS and CDR2 YYNGEE. CDR3 length: 13 amino acids. The CDR3 DNA is TGTGCCAGCAGCGGGGCTAGCTCCGGTGAGCGGTTCTTC. Protein sequence: CASSGASSGERFF.

This clonotype was seen only a few times. The V call is TRBV5-1, the J call TRBJ2-3; tentative D call: TRBD2 (5 bases). Germline V gene sequence: CDR1 SGHRS, CDR2 YFSETQ. This CDR3 has 16 residues. The V gene lost 4 bases and the J gene lost 2 bases, with 17 bases spanning the gap. Here the CDR3 DNA reads TGCGCCAGCAGCAAGAATCTAGCTGCACTCACAGATACGCAGTATTTT. Encoded protein: CASSKNLAALTDTQYF.

The rearrangement uses TRBV5-1 and TRBJ2-1, with 8 bases fitting TRBD1. The ends lost 5 bases at V and 5 bases at J; junction bases unmatched: 12. The CDR3 is 16 residues long. The V gene's germline CDR1 is SGHRS and CDR2 YFSETQ. The CDR3 reads CASRAAGGAVNNEQFF. The CDR3 DNA reads as TGCGCCAGCAGAGCCGCAGGGGGCGCGGTCAACAATGAGCAGTTCTTC.

This clonotype was detected only once. This chain uses TRBV7-2 with TRBJ2-3; TRBD1 or TRBD2 may be the D gene (5 bases each). Germline values: CDR1 SGHTA, CDR2 FQGNSA. The ends were cut back, 4 bases at V and 3 bases at J, with 17 bases in the middle. The CDR3 covers 16 residues. The CDR3 sequence is CASSWQGGGRTDTQYF. CDR3 nucleotide sequence: TGTGCCAGCAGCTGGCAGGGCGGTGGGAGAACAGATACGCAGTATTTT.

This clonotype has a handful of counts. This chain joins TRBV3-1 and TRBJ2-7, with 8 bases aligning to TRBD2. The junction had 6 bases not matched to a gene; V was cut back by 1 base and J by 7 bases. The CDR3 consists of 14 residues. Germline V gene sequence: CDR1 LGHDT, CDR2 YNNKEL (reference sequence). The CDR3 here is CASSQVGRAQEQYF. The CDR3 coding sequence is TGTGCCAGCAGCCAAGTCGGGAGGGCGCAGGAGCAGTACTTC.

This clonotype was counted between two and nine times. The chain couples TRBV5-1 to TRBJ2-3; D is uncertain. The V gene's germline CDR1 is SGHRS and CDR2 YFSETQ. This CDR3 region has 13 residues. The V end was cut by 5 bases, the J end by 2 bases, with 9 bases between. The CDR3 region has the DNA TGCGCCAGCAGACCGGGCTACACAGATACGCAGTATTTT. It is translated as CASRPGYTDTQYF.

The chain employs TRBV20-1 and TRBJ2-1, with D perhaps TRBD2 (5 bases). V was trimmed by 5 bases and J by 3 bases, leaving 14 bases between them. The CDR3 consists of 14 residues. In germline, CDR1 is DFQATT, CDR2 SNEGSKA (reference sequence). CDR3 sequence: CSAPSAGDYNEQFF. CDR3 sequence (DNA): TGCAGTGCTCCGAGCGCCGGGGACTACAATGAGCAGTTCTTC.

Only a few counts were recorded for this clonotype. This chain joins TRBV13 and TRBJ2-1; the D gene could be TRBD1 or TRBD2 (5 bases each). This CDR3 comprises 16 residues. Germline CDR1 and CDR2: PRHDT and FYEKMQ (reference sequence). The V end was cut by 5 bases, the J end by 5 bases, with 19 bases between. The CDR3 reads CASSRRGAGTNNEQFF. The CDR3, as DNA: TGTGCCAGCAGCCGCCGAGGGGCAGGGACCAACAATGAGCAGTTCTTC.

The V and J genes are TRBV20-1 and TRBJ2-3, with 7 bases that match TRBD2. The CDR3 is 14 amino acids. Germline loops: CDR1 DFQATT, CDR2 SNEGSKA (reference sequence). The ends lost 3 bases at V and 4 bases at J; junction bases unmatched: 7. For the CDR3, the DNA is TGCAGTGCTAGGCGCGGGAGCATGGCAGATACGCAGTATTTT. Protein sequence: CSARRGSMADTQYF.

The chain uses TRBV7-8 and TRBJ2-4, with D possibly being TRBD2 (5 bases). V lost 5 bases to trimming and J lost 3 bases, with 20 bases between them. The CDR3 is 17 amino acids. From germline, CDR1 is SGHVS and CDR2 FQNEAQ. The CDR3 DNA sequence: TGTGCCAGCAGCCTAACTCCGGAGGATATGGACAAAAACATTCAGTACTTC. Its translation is CASSLTPEDMDKNIQYF. The whole variable domain, filled in from reference TRBV7-8 and TRBJ2-4, reads GAGVSQSPRYKVAKRGQDVALRCDPISGHVSLFWYQQALGQGPEFLTYFQNEAQLDKSGLPSDRFFAERPEGSVSTLKIQRTQQEDSAVYLCASSLTPEDMDKNIQYFGAGTRLSVL.

As DNA, the CDR3 is TGTGCCAGCAGTTACTCTACCTCCGTTCCCGTATCCTACGAGCAGTACTTC. Translated, it gives CASSYSTSVPVSYEQYF. The chain employs TRBV6-8 and TRBJ2-7; D is unclear. In germline, CDR1 is MNHGY, CDR2 SAAAGT. V lost 0 bases and J lost 1, with 16 bases in between. This CDR3 comprises 17 residues.

V usage is TRBV20-1 and J usage is TRBJ2-3; D could derive from TRBD1 or TRBD2 (5 bases each). CDR1 is DFQATT, CDR2 SNEGSKA, per germline (reference sequence). The CDR3 covers 14 residues. V lost 3 bases and J 4 bases, leaving 14 bases between the germline ends. This CDR3 reads CSARVQLGADTQYF. The CDR3 DNA is TGCAGTGCTAGGGTCCAGCTGGGGGCAGATACGCAGTATTTT.